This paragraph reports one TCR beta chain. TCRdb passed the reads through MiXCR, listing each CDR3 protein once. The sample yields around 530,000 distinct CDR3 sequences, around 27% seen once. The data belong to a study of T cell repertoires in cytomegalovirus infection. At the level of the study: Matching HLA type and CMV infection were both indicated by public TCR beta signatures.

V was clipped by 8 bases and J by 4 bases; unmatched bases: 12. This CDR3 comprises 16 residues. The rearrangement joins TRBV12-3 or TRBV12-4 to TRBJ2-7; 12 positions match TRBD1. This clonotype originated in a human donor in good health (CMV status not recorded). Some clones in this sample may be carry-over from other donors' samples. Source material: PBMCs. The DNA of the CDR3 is TGTGCCAGCGCCGTCCCGGGACAGGGGGCGCTTTACGAGCAGTACGTC. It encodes CASAVPGQGALYEQYV.